This T cell receptor beta chain came from a study of blood T cell repertoires in COVID-19. CDR1 is ENHRY and CDR2 is SYGVKD in the germline V gene. CDR3 size: 16 residues. V dropped 10 bases and J dropped 0; count of bases not matched to a gene: 11. The table came from immunoSEQ multiplex PCR; TCRdb's copy has only in-frame clones and leaves some out. The sample gives approximately 240,000 clones, roughly 87% of which show up once; under 6.5% is in the top ten. The chain couples TRBV10-3 to TRBJ1-3, with 8 positions matching TRBD1. The TCR comes from a woman between 25 and 40 years old with acute COVID-19. Specimen: PBMCs or T cells enriched from blood (not recorded which). The CDR3 DNA sequence: TGTGCCACCGAGGGACAGGCGGGCCTCTCTGGAAACACCATATATTTT. Translation gives CATEGQAGLSGNTIYF.